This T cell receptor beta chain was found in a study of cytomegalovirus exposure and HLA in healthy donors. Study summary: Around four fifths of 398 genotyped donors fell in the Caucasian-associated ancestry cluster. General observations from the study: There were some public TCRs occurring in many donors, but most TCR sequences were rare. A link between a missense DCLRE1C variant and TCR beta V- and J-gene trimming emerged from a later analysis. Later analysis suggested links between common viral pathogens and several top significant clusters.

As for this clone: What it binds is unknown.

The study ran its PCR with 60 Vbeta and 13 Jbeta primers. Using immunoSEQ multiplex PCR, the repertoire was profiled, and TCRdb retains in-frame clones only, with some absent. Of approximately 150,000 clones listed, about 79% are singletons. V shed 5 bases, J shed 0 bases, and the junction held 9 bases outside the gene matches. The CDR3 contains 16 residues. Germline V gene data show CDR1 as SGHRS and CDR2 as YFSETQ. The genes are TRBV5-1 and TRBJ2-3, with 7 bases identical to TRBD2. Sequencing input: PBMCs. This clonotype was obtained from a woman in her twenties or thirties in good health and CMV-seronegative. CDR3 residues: CASRPRTSASTDTQYF. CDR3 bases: TGCGCCAGCAGGCCGCGAACTAGCGCAAGCACAGATACGCAGTATTTT.